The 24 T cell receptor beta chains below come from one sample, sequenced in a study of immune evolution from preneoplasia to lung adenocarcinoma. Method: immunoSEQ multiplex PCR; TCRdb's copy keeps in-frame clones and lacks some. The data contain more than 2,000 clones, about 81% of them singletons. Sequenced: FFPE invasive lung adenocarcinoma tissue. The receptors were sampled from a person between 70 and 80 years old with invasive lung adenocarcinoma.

CDR3 residues: CASSVGDRGATGELFF. The CDR3 DNA follows: TGTGCCAGCAGCGTAGGGGACAGGGGTGCAACCGGGGAGCTGTTTTTT. The rearrangement joins TRBV9 to TRBJ2-2, with TRBD1 matching 10 bases. The CDR3 covers 16 residues. In germline, CDR1 is SGDLS, CDR2 YYNGEE. V shed 0 bases, J shed 5 bases, and the junction held 4 bases outside the gene matches.

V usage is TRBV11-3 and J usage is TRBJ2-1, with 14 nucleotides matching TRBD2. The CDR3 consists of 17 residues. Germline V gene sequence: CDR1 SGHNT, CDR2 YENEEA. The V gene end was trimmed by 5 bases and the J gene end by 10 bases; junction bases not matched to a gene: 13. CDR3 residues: CASSPRPGLAGVGEQFF. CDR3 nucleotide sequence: TGTGCCAGCAGCCCCCGACCGGGACTAGCGGGAGTAGGAGAGCAGTTCTTC.

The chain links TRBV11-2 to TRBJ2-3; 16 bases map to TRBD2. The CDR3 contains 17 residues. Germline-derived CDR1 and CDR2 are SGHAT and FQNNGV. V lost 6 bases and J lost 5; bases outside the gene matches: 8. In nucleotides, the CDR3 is TGTGCCAGCAGTAAAGGGACTAGCGGGAGGGCGGTAGATACGCAGTATTTT. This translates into CASSKGTSGRAVDTQYF.

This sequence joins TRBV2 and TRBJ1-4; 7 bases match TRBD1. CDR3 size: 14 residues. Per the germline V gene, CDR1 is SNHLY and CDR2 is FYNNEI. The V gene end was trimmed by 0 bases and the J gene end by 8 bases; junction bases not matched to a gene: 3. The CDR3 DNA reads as TGTGCCAGCAGTGAAGCGCCCAGGGGGGAAAAACTGTTTTTT. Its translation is CASSEAPRGEKLFF.

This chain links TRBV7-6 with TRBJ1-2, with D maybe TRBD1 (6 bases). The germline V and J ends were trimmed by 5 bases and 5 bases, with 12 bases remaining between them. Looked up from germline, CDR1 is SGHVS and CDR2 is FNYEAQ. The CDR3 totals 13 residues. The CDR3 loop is CASSPDSQYGYTF. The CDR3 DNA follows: TGTGCCAGCAGCCCGGACAGCCAATATGGCTACACCTTC.

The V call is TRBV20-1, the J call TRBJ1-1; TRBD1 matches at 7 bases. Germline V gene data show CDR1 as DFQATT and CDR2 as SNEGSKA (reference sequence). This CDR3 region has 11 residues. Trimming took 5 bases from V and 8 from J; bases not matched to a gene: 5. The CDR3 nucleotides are TGCAGTGCTTCCCAGGGGGGAGAAGCTTTCTTT. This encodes CSASQGGEAFF.

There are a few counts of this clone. This CDR3 reads CASSPGQPNNEQFF. The CDR3 DNA is TGCGCCAGCAGCCCCGGACAGCCCAACAATGAGCAGTTCTTC. The J gene is TRBJ2-1, the V gene TRBV5-1; tentatively, D is TRBD1 (6 bases). V was cut by 4 bases and J by 5 bases, with 13 bases left in between. The CDR3 runs to 14 residues. Looked up from germline, CDR1 is SGHRS and CDR2 is YFSETQ.

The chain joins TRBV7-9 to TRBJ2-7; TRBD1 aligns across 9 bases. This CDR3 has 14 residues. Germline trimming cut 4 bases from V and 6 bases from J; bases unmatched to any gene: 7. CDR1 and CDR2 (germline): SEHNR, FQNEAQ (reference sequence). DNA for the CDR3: TGTGCCAGCAGCTACCCGGGGACAGGGCGCGAGCAGTACTTC. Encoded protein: CASSYPGTGREQYF.

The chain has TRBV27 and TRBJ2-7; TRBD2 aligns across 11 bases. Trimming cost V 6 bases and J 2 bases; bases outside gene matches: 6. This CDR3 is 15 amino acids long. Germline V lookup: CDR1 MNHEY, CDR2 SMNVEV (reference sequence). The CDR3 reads CASSPGTSGAYEQYF. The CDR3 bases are TGTGCCAGCAGCCCAGGGACTAGCGGAGCCTACGAGCAGTACTTC.

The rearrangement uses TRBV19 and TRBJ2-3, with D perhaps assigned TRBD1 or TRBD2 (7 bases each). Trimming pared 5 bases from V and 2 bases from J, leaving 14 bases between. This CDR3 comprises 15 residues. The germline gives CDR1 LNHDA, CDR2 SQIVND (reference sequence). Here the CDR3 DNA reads TGTGCCAGTAGTGAGGGAGGGGGCGCCACAGATACGCAGTATTTT. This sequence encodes CASSEGGGATDTQYF.

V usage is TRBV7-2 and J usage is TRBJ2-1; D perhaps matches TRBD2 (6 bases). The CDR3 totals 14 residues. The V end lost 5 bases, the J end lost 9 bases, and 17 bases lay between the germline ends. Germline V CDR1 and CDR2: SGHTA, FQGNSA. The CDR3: CASSTAAGEVEQFF. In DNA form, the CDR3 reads TGTGCCAGCAGCACTGCGGCCGGGGAGGTTGAGCAGTTCTTC. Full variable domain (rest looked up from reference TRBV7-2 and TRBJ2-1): GAGVSQSPSNKVTEKGKDVELRCDPISGHTALYWYRQSLGQGLEFLIYFQGNSAPDKSGLPSDRFSAERTGGSVSTLTIQRTQQEDSAVYLCASSTAAGEVEQFFGPGTRLTVL.

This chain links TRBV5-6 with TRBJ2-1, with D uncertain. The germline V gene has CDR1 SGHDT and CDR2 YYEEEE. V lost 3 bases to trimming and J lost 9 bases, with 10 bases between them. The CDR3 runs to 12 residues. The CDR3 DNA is TGTGCCAGCAGCTGGACGGACCTTGAGCAGTTCTTC. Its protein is CASSWTDLEQFF.

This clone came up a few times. This CDR3 is CASSVGLAATDTQYF. The CDR3 DNA reads as TGTGCCAGCAGCGTGGGACTAGCGGCTACAGATACGCAGTATTTT. The chain combines TRBV9 with TRBJ2-3, with TRBD2 matching 11 bases. CDR3 size: 15 residues. V shed 2 bases, J shed 3 bases, and the junction held 2 bases outside the gene matches. Germline CDR1 is SGDLS and CDR2 is YYNGEE.

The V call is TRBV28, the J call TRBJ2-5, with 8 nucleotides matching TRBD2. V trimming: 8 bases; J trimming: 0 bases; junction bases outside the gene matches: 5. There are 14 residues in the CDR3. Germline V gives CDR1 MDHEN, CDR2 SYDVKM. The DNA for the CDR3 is TGTGCCAGCCTCTATAGCGGGGACCAAGAGACCCAGTACTTC. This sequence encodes CASLYSGDQETQYF.

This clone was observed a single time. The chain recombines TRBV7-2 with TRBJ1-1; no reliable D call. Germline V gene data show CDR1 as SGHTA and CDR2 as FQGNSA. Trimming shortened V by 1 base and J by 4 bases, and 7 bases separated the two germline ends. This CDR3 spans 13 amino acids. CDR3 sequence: CASSLGAVTEAFF. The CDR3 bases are TGTGCCAGCAGCTTAGGGGCAGTCACTGAAGCTTTCTTT.

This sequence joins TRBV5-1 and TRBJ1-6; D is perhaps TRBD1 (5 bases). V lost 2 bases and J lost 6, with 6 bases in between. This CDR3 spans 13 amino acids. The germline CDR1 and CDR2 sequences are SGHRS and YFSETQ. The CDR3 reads CASSLDSNSPLHF. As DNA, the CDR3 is TGCGCCAGCAGCTTAGACAGTAATTCACCCCTCCACTTT.

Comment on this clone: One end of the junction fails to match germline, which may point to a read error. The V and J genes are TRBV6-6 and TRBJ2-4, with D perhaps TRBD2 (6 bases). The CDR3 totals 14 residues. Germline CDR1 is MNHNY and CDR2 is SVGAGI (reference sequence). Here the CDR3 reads CVSKRDLAKNIQYF. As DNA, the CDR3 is TGTGTCAGCAAGAGGGACTTAGCCAAAAACATTCAGTACTTC.

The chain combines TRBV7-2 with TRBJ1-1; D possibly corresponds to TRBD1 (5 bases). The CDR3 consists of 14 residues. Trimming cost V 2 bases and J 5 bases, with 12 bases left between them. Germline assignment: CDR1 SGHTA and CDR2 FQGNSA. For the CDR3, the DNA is TGTGCCAGCAGCTTACTCAGGGATAGTACTGAAGCTTTCTTT. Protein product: CASSLLRDSTEAFF.

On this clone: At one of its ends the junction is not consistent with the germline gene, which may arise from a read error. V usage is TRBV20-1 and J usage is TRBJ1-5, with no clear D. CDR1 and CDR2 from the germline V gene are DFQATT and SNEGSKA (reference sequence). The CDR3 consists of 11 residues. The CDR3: CSAGDNQPQHF. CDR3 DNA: TGCAGTGCTGGAGACAATCAGCCCCAGCATTTT.

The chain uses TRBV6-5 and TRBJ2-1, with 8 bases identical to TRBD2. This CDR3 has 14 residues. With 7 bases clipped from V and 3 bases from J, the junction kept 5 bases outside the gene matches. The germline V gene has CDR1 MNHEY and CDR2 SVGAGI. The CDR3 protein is CASKTSGFYNEQFF. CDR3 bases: TGTGCCAGCAAAACTAGCGGCTTCTACAATGAGCAGTTCTTC.

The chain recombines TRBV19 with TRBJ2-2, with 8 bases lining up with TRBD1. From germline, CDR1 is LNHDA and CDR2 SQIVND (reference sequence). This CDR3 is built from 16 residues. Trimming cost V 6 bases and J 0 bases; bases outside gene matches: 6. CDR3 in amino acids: CASSQGQGTNTGELFF. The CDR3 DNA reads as TGTGCCAGTAGCCAAGGACAGGGAACGAACACCGGGGAGCTGTTTTTT. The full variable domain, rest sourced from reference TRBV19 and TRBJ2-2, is DGGITQSPKYLFRKEGQNVTLSCEQNLNHDAMYWYRQDPGQGLRLIYYSQIVNDFQKGDIAEGYSVSREKKESFPLTVTSAQKNPTAFYLCASSQGQGTNTGELFFGEGSRLTVL.

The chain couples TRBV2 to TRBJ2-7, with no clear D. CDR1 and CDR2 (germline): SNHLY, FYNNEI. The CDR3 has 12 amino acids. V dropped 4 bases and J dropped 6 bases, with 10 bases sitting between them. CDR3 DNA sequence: TGTGCCAGCAGTGCAACCCATACCGAGCAGTACTTC. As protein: CASSATHTEQYF.

The chain's CDR3 is CASSETGSTDTQYF. CDR3 nucleotide sequence: TGTGCCAGCAGTGAAACAGGTAGCACAGATACGCAGTATTTT. The rearrangement joins TRBV9 to TRBJ2-3; D is perhaps TRBD1 (5 bases). The V and J ends lost 5 bases and 0 bases respectively, with 10 bases between them. The CDR3 contains 14 residues. Germline CDR1 SGDLS, CDR2 YYNGEE.

The CDR3 region is CASSLTSDGTQYF. Here the CDR3 DNA reads TGTGCCAGCAGCTTGACTAGCGACGGGACCCAGTACTTC. The chain has TRBV7-3 and TRBJ2-5; 8 nucleotides line up with TRBD2. V shed 3 bases and J 7 bases; nucleotides not matched to a gene: 4. Germline CDR1 reads SGHTA; CDR2 reads FQGTGA. The CDR3 covers 13 residues. The whole variable domain, filled in from reference TRBV7-3 and TRBJ2-5, reads GAGVSQTPSNKVTEKGKYVELRCDPISGHTALYWYRQSLGQGPEFLIYFQGTGAADDSGLPNDRFFAVRPEGSVSTLKIQRTERGDSAVYLCASSLTSDGTQYFGPGTRLLVL.